This is a list of T cell receptor beta chains from one sample in a study of response to subunit inactivated influenza vaccine. Via MiXCR, TCRdb re-called the RT-PCR reads, giving one row per CDR3 protein. The table shows fewer than 350,000 distinct CDR3 sequences, with roughly 22% occurring only once. The material sequenced was PBMCs from blood, taken approximately 22 months after vaccination. These receptors came from a man between 45 and 75 years old who received an inactivated influenza vaccine. Both conserved end residues are part of each CDR3. Each record gives: CDR3 length, J gene, V gene, CDR3 protein.

cdr3_length: 14; j_call: TRBJ2-1; v_call: TRBV5-6; cdr3_aa: CASSWGTSGYEQFF
cdr3_length: 16; j_call: TRBJ2-7; v_call: TRBV29-1; cdr3_aa: CSVELLGDSEPYEQYF
cdr3_length: 12; j_call: TRBJ2-7; v_call: TRBV3-1; cdr3_aa: CASSQVNYEQYF
cdr3_length: 14; j_call: TRBJ2-7; v_call: TRBV11-2; cdr3_aa: CASSPLTGGYEQYF
cdr3_length: 15; j_call: TRBJ2-1; v_call: TRBV7-2; cdr3_aa: CASSLVIGADNEQFF
cdr3_length: 13; j_call: TRBJ1-6; v_call: TRBV12-3/TRBV12-4; cdr3_aa: CASSLDSFTPLHF
cdr3_length: 14; j_call: TRBJ2-1; v_call: TRBV3-1; cdr3_aa: CASSQESAYNEQFF
cdr3_length: 15; j_call: TRBJ2-5; v_call: TRBV11-3; cdr3_aa: CASSLSGQKEETQYF
cdr3_length: 14; j_call: TRBJ1-1; v_call: TRBV6-5; cdr3_aa: CASSYSRGGTEAFF
cdr3_length: 14; j_call: TRBJ1-1; v_call: TRBV5-1; cdr3_aa: CASRRGAGNTEAFF